This record looks at one T cell receptor beta chain sequence and its context. Germline CDR1 reads SGHRS; CDR2 reads YFSETQ. V lost 4 bases, J lost 3 bases, and 9 bases stayed unmatched. The length of the CDR3 is 17 residues. Some clones are missing from TCRdb's copy, which holds only in-frame ones; the method was immunoSEQ multiplex PCR. In the table there are approximately 250,000 clones, 88% of which are singletons. The data derive from a study of blood T cell repertoires in COVID-19. Across under 25 US areas, participants ranged in age from about 18 to 90 years. The V and J genes are TRBV5-1 and TRBJ2-5; TRBD2 matches 13 bases. The receptor comes from a woman aged 55-70 years in a cohort exposed to, infected with or recovered from COVID-19 (not recorded which). Sequenced input: PBMCs or T cells enriched from blood (not recorded which). The chain's CDR3 is CASSPGTSGKGKETQYF. CDR3 bases: TGCGCCAGCAGCCCCGGGACTAGCGGGAAGGGGAAAGAGACCCAGTACTTC.